The 26 T cell receptor beta chains presented below share a single source sample, sequenced in a study of memory CD4+ T cells and cytomegalovirus serostatus. The sort gate was single viable CD3+CD4+CD8-CD45RO+ cells for memory CD4+ T cells. Assay: immunoSEQ multiplex PCR; the TCRdb copy retains only in-frame clones and omits some. The sample shows some 54,000 clones, 60% to 85% of them seen only once. Sample: memory CD4+ T cells from blood. The source is an adult in good health and CMV-seropositive.

The rearrangement uses TRBV18 and TRBJ1-6; no clear D gene. With 3 bases removed from V and 7 bases from J, the gap between germline ends came to 13 bases. There are 15 residues in the CDR3. The germline gives CDR1 KGHSH, CDR2 LQKENI. CDR3 bases: TGTGCCAGCTCACCCCTGGGTGACGGGAATTCACCCCTCCACTTT. Translated: CASSPLGDGNSPLHF.

This chain connects TRBV6-4 to TRBJ2-5; TRBD1 might be the D (6 bases). Trimming stripped 5 bases from V and 2 bases from J, with 18 bases between. Germline loops: CDR1 MRHNA, CDR2 SNTAGT. CDR3 length: 16 amino acids. The CDR3 nucleotides are TGTGCCAGCAGTCCCCCCGGGACACCGGTTCAAGAGACCCAGTACTTC. Encoded protein: CASSPPGTPVQETQYF.

In DNA, the CDR3 is TGCGCCAGCAGTCTCCCGACAGTTCGTAATTCACCCCTCCACTTT. Translation: CASSLPTVRNSPLHF. The rearrangement links TRBV23-1 to TRBJ1-6; perhaps TRBD1 as D (5 bases). TRBV23-1 is reported as an ORF; its role is uncertain. With 4 bases removed from V and 6 bases from J, the gap between germline ends came to 13 bases. The length of the CDR3 is 15 residues.

Only a few counts were recorded for this clone. The chain links TRBV9 to TRBJ2-7; D ambiguous. Per germline, CDR1 SGDLS and CDR2 YYNGEE. CDR3 length: 14 amino acids. V dropped 0 bases and J dropped 1 base, with 8 bases sitting between them. The CDR3 nucleotides read TGTGCCAGCAGCGTAGCTCCGGAATCCTACGAGCAGTACTTC. Its protein is CASSVAPESYEQYF.

This chain connects TRBV9 to TRBJ2-5, with 12 nucleotides matching TRBD1. Germline trimming cut 6 bases from V and 1 base from J; bases unmatched to any gene: 13. This CDR3 is built from 18 residues. The germline CDR1 and CDR2 sequences are SGDLS and YYNGEE. The CDR3 DNA sequence: TGTGCCAGCACCCAAGGGACAGGGGGCGTCCTACGCCAAGAGACCCAGTACTTC. It specifies CASTQGTGGVLRQETQYF.

This clone was observed a handful of times. The chain recombines TRBV29-1 with TRBJ2-2, with a weak D call TRBD2 (6 bases). The V gene lost 6 bases and the J gene lost 6 bases, with 8 bases spanning the gap. CDR1 SQVTM and CDR2 ANQGSEA come from the germline V gene. The CDR3 runs 11 residues. The CDR3 here is CSVGEAGELFF. The CDR3 DNA reads as TGCAGCGTAGGGGAGGCCGGGGAGCTGTTTTTT.

The chain is built from TRBV5-1 and TRBJ2-1; maybe TRBD1 (5 bases). With 2 bases removed from V and 3 bases from J, the gap between germline ends came to 12 bases. The germline CDR1 and CDR2 sequences are SGHRS and YFSETQ. This CDR3 is built from 15 residues. The CDR3, as DNA: TGCGCCAGCAGCTTAACAGGAGATAACTACAATGAGCAGTTCTTC. Amino acids: CASSLTGDNYNEQFF.

This clone appeared once. The gene calls are TRBV19 and TRBJ2-3; no firm D call. The V gene lost 5 bases and the J gene lost 6 bases, with 9 bases spanning the gap. This CDR3 spans 12 amino acids. The germline V gene encodes CDR1 LNHDA and CDR2 SQIVND (reference sequence). CDR3 in DNA: TGTGCCAGTAGTTGGGAAACGGATACGCAGTATTTT. Translated: CASSWETDTQYF. The whole variable domain, remainder taken from reference TRBV19 and TRBJ2-3, is DGGITQSPKYLFRKEGQNVTLSCEQNLNHDAMYWYRQDPGQGLRLIYYSQIVNDFQKGDIAEGYSVSREKKESFPLTVTSAQKNPTAFYLCASSWETDTQYFGPGTRLTVL.

V usage is TRBV2 and J usage is TRBJ1-2; D uncertain. There are 14 residues in the CDR3. V was trimmed by 9 bases and J by 0 bases, leaving 14 bases between them. Germline loops: CDR1 SNHLY, CDR2 FYNNEI. The CDR3 spells CARGSVITNYGYTF. In DNA form, the CDR3 reads TGTGCCAGGGGAAGTGTCATCACTAACTATGGCTACACCTTC.

This clone was observed a few times. The chain carries TRBV7-8 and TRBJ2-7, with D unresolved. From germline, CDR1 is SGHVS and CDR2 FQNEAQ. V dropped 2 bases and J dropped 2 bases, with 10 bases sitting between them. This CDR3 spans 14 amino acids. CDR3 loop: CASSLPRIPYEQYF. CDR3 nucleotides: TGTGCCAGCAGCTTACCACGGATCCCCTACGAGCAGTACTTC.

This clone is a singleton in its sample. The gene calls are TRBV5-4 and TRBJ2-2; 10 nucleotides agree with TRBD2. CDR1 and CDR2 from the germline V gene are SGHNT and YYREEE (reference sequence). This CDR3 region has 15 residues. J was trimmed by 6 bases and V by 0 bases; bases with no gene match: 2. CDR3 sequence: CASSLAAGGAGELFF. In DNA, the CDR3 is TGTGCCAGCAGCTTGGCAGCGGGGGGGGCCGGGGAGCTGTTTTTT.

In this sample, this clone turned up a few times. This chain uses TRBV7-8 with TRBJ1-4, with D possibly matching TRBD1 (5 bases). CDR3 length: 14 amino acids. Trimming took off 1 base at V and 8 bases at J, with 11 bases between the two ends. The germline gives CDR1 SGHVS, CDR2 FQNEAQ. The CDR3 sequence is CASSLGQGGEKLFF. As DNA, the CDR3 is TGTGCCAGCAGCTTAGGTCAGGGCGGAGAAAAACTGTTTTTT.

The chain joins TRBV7-9 to TRBJ1-5; D unresolved. Germline V gives CDR1 SEHNR, CDR2 FQNEAQ (reference sequence). This CDR3 contains 15 residues. The V end was cut by 1 base, the J end by 2 bases, with 9 bases between. The CDR3 protein is CASSLEGLGNQPQHF. The CDR3 DNA is TGTGCCAGCAGCTTAGAGGGTCTCGGCAATCAGCCCCAGCATTTT.

This clone was seen once. This sequence joins TRBV7-9 and TRBJ1-6; D unresolved. The CDR3 length is 14 residues. Trimming shortened V by 1 base and J by 5 bases, and 6 bases separated the two germline ends. Germline-derived CDR1 and CDR2 are SEHNR and FQNEAQ (reference sequence). The CDR3 protein is CASSLERNNSPLHF. The CDR3 DNA reads as TGTGCCAGCAGCTTAGAACGGAATAATTCACCCCTCCACTTT.

The chain is built from TRBV30 and TRBJ2-5, with D tentatively TRBD2 (6 bases). CDR3 length: 13 residues. Trimming stripped 0 bases from V and 5 bases from J, with 10 bases between. Germline V lookup: CDR1 GTSNPN, CDR2 SVGIG (reference sequence). The CDR3 nucleotides are TGTGCCTGGAGTGTACGGGGGAGGGAGACCCAGTACTTC. It is translated as CAWSVRGRETQYF.

The rearrangement uses TRBV7-9 and TRBJ2-7, with D perhaps matching TRBD1 (5 bases). The ends were cut back, 6 bases at V and 6 bases at J, with 12 bases in the middle. The CDR3 consists of 12 residues. Germline values: CDR1 SEHNR, CDR2 FQNEAQ (reference sequence). CDR3 amino acids: CASRPQGTEQYF. The CDR3 DNA reads as TGTGCCAGCAGACCCCAGGGCACCGAGCAGTACTTC.

The V and J genes are TRBV27 and TRBJ1-2, with 8 bases that match TRBD1. V was clipped by 5 bases and J by 4 bases; unmatched bases: 12. The CDR3 sequence is 16 residues long. Germline CDR1 reads MNHEY; CDR2 reads SMNVEV (reference sequence). The CDR3 coding sequence is TGTGCCAGCAGTCGCGCGGGACAGGCCGACCTCTATGGCTACACCTTC. Protein product: CASSRAGQADLYGYTF.

The chain joins TRBV30 to TRBJ1-1, with D tentatively TRBD1 (5 bases). V was cut by 4 bases and J by 4 bases, with 13 bases left in between. The CDR3 is 13 residues long. Germline V gene sequence: CDR1 GTSNPN, CDR2 SVGIG (reference sequence). The CDR3 spells CAWIRWGLTEAFF. The CDR3 DNA reads TGTGCCTGGATAAGGTGGGGACTCACTGAAGCTTTCTTT.

The chain recombines TRBV28 with TRBJ1-2; possible D gene TRBD1, 6 bases. This CDR3 has 13 residues. V was pared by 6 bases and J by 3 bases, with 11 bases between. Germline assignment: CDR1 MDHEN and CDR2 SYDVKM. The CDR3 protein is CASSLRGYYGYTF. The CDR3 DNA sequence: TGTGCCAGCAGCCTCAGGGGCTACTATGGCTACACCTTC.

A few counts support this clone. The junction does not match germline at one end; this may be a read error. Other DNA sequences in this specimen translate into the identical CDR3. This rearrangement joins TRBV7-7 to TRBJ2-3; TRBD2 aligns across 11 bases. The CDR3 is made up of 14 amino acids. From germline, CDR1 is SSHAT and CDR2 FNYEAQ (reference sequence). The CDR3 loop is CASSLAGGTDTQYF. The CDR3 DNA reads as TGTGCTAGCAGCTTAGCGGGGGGGACAGATACGCAGTATTTT.

The chain couples TRBV19 to TRBJ2-1; possibly TRBD1 or TRBD2 for D (5 bases each). CDR1 and CDR2 from the germline V gene are LNHDA and SQIVND (reference sequence). V lost 3 bases, J lost 4 bases, and 13 bases lay in between. The CDR3 consists of 15 residues. CDR3 sequence (DNA): TGTGCCAGTAGTATGGGACGCACTCTTTACAATGAGCAGTTCTTC. Translated, it gives CASSMGRTLYNEQFF.

This clone appeared a few times. The genes are TRBV18 and TRBJ2-1; the D gene could be TRBD1 or TRBD2 (6 bases each). Germline CDR1 reads KGHSH; CDR2 reads LQKENI. The CDR3 runs 16 residues. The V gene lost 2 bases and the J gene lost 9 bases, with 20 bases spanning the gap. CDR3 nucleotide sequence: TGTGCCAGCTCACCAAATAGCGGAGGGGGGAAGGGTGAGCAGTTCTTC. Protein product: CASSPNSGGGKGEQFF.

Comment on this clone: A junction end diverges from the germline sequence, so it may reflect a read error. The chain uses TRBV18 and TRBJ1-5; 9 positions agree with TRBD1. Germline V gives CDR1 KGHSH, CDR2 LQKENI. The CDR3 is 16 amino acids. CDR3 region: CAGSPSPPGQGRPQHF. CDR3 sequence (DNA): TGTGCCGGCTCACCGTCCCCCCCGGGACAGGGTAGGCCCCAGCATTTT.

This clone came up a few times. V and J are TRBV7-9 and TRBJ2-7, with 14 bases matching TRBD2. Losses at the gene ends were 5 bases for V and 6 bases for J; bases not matched to a gene: 6. CDR1 is SEHNR, CDR2 FQNEAQ, per germline (reference sequence). The CDR3 extends over 15 amino acids. The chain's CDR3 is CASSRGLAGGPEQYF. The CDR3 DNA follows: TGTGCCAGCAGCCGAGGACTAGCGGGAGGTCCCGAGCAGTACTTC.

The CDR3 DNA is TGTGCCAGCTCACCATCGGGGGGATTACGCGAAAAACTGTTTTTT. It yields the protein CASSPSGGLREKLFF. The genes are TRBV18 and TRBJ1-4; D possibly corresponds to TRBD1 (5 bases). The CDR3 consists of 15 residues. V dropped 2 bases and J dropped 8 bases, with 15 bases sitting between them. Germline CDR1 is KGHSH and CDR2 is LQKENI.

The V and J genes are TRBV7-2 and TRBJ2-7; the D is unclear. Germline assignment: CDR1 SGHTA and CDR2 FQGNSA. CDR3 length: 12 amino acids. The V and J ends lost 3 bases and 4 bases respectively, with 7 bases between them. CDR3 DNA: TGTGCCAGCAGCTTTCAACGGTACGAGCAGTACTTC. This encodes CASSFQRYEQYF. Variable domain in full (rest from reference TRBV7-2 and TRBJ2-7): GAGVSQSPSNKVTEKGKDVELRCDPISGHTALYWYRQSLGQGLEFLIYFQGNSAPDKSGLPSDRFSAERTGGSVSTLTIQRTQQEDSAVYLCASSFQRYEQYFGPGTRLTVT.